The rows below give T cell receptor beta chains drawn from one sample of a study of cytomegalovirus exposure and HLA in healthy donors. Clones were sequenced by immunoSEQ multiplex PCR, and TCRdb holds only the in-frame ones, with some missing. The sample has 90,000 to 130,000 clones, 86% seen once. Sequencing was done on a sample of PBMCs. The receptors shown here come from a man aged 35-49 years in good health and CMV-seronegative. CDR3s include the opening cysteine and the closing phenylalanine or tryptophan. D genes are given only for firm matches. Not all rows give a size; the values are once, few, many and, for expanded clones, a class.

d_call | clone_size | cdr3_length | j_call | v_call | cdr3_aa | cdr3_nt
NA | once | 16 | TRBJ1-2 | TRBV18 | CASSPLDSPFNYGYTF | TGTGCCAGCTCACCATTGGACAGCCCTTTTAACTATGGCTACACCTTC
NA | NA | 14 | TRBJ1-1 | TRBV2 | CASSNRGGMTEAFF | TGTGCCAGCTCGAACCGAGGGGGAATGACTGAAGCTTTCTTT
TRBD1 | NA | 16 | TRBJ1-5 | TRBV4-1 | CASSQDPGQGFQPQHF | TGCGCCAGCAGCCAAGATCCGGGACAGGGATTCCAGCCCCAGCATTTT
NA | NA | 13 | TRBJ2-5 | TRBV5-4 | CASSLQGTETQYF | TGTGCCAGCAGCCTACAGGGAACGGAGACCCAGTACTTC
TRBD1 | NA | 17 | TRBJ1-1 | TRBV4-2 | CASSQHTGGNPNTEAFF | TGTGCCAGCAGCCAACATACAGGGGGCAATCCGAACACTGAAGCTTTCTTT
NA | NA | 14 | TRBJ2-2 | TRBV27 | CASSLTRVDGELFF | TGTGCCAGCAGTTTGACCAGGGTGGACGGGGAGCTGTTTTTT
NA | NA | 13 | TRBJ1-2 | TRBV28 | CASSLGPNYGYTF | TGTGCCAGCAGTTTGGGGCCTAACTATGGCTACACCTTC
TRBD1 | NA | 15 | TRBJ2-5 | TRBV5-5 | CASSLAPTGGETQYF | TGTGCCAGCAGCTTGGCCCCGACAGGGGGAGAGACCCAGTACTTC
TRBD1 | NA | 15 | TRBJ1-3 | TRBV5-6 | CASRGLGTGGNTIYF | TGTGCCAGCAGGGGACTCGGGACAGGGGGAAACACCATATATTTT
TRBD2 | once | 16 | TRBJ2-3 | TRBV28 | CASNRSGGAGTDTQYF | TGTGCCAGCAATAGGAGCGGGGGGGCAGGCACAGATACGCAGTATTTT
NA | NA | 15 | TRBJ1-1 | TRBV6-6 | CASRPPREPNTEAFF | TGTGCCAGCAGACCGCCCCGGGAGCCGAACACTGAAGCTTTCTTT
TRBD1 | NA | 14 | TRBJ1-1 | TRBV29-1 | CSVYPQGAYTEAFF | TGCAGCGTTTACCCCCAGGGGGCCTACACTGAAGCTTTCTTT
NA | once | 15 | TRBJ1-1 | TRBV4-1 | CASSQAAGRNTEAFF | TGCGCCAGCAGCCAAGCGGCGGGCAGAAACACTGAAGCTTTCTTT
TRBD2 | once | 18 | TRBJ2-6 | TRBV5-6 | CASSPGLALSSGANVLTF | TGTGCCAGCAGCCCGGGACTAGCGCTAAGCTCTGGGGCCAACGTCCTGACTTTC
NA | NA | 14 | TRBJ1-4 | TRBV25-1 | CASSEYYRSEKLFF | TGTGCCAGCAGTGAATATTACCGGAGTGAAAAACTGTTTTTT
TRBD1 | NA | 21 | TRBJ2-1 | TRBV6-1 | CASSEAISWDRGRGSYNEQFF | TGTGCCAGCAGTGAAGCGATTTCGTGGGACAGGGGAAGAGGGTCCTACAATGAGCAGTTCTTC
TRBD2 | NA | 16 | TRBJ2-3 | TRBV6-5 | CASSYRGGGSTDTQYF | TGTGCCAGCAGTTACCGGGGCGGGGGGAGCACAGATACGCAGTATTTT
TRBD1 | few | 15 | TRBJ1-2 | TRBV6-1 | CASSDVISGGYGYTF | TGTGCCAGCAGTGACGTGATTTCAGGGGGCTATGGCTACACCTTC
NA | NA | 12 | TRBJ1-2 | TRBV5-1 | CASSFLSDGYTF | TGCGCCAGCAGCTTTCTATCGGATGGCTACACCTTC
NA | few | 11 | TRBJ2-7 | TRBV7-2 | CASSSLYEQYF | TGTGCCAGCAGCTCCCTTTACGAGCAGTACTTC
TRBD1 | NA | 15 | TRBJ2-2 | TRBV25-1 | CASSLDRGRTGELFF | TGTGCCAGCAGCCTGGACAGGGGAAGGACCGGGGAGCTGTTTTTT
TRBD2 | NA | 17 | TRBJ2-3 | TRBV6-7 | CASTLPGSGGYTDTQYF | TGTGCCAGCACTCTCCCGGGTAGCGGGGGTTACACAGATACGCAGTATTTT
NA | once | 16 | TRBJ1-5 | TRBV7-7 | CASSLEEQGGAQPQHF | TGTGCCAGCAGCTTAGAAGAGCAGGGTGGTGCTCAGCCCCAGCATTTT
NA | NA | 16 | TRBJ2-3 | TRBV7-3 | CASSSGSGVGVDTQYF | TGTGCCAGCAGCTCGGGGAGTGGGGTCGGGGTAGATACGCAGTATTTT
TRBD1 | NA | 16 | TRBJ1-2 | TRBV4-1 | CASSQDPGQGLYGYTF | TGCGCCAGCAGCCAAGATCCAGGACAGGGCCTTTATGGCTACACCTTC
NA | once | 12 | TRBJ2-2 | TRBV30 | CAWRVRAGELFF | TGTGCCTGGAGGGTCCGGGCCGGGGAGCTGTTTTTT
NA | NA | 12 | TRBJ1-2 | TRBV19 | CASSTPGWGYTF | TGTGCCAGTAGTACCCCCGGTTGGGGCTACACCTTC
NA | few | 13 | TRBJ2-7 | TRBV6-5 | CASEGSDSYEQYF | TGTGCCAGCGAGGGTAGCGACTCCTACGAGCAGTACTTC
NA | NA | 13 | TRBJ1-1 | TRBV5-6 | CASSQGRRTEAFF | TGTGCCAGCAGCCAGGGTAGGCGGACTGAAGCTTTCTTT
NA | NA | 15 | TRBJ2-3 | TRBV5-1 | CASSLPYQGSDTQYF | TGCGCCAGCAGCTTGCCCTATCAGGGTTCAGATACGCAGTATTTT
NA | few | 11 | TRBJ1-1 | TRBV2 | CASISYTEAFF | TGTGCCAGCATCAGTTACACTGAAGCTTTCTTT
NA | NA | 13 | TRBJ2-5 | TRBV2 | CASSDLAVETQYF | TGTGCCAGCTCCGACTTGGCCGTAGAGACCCAGTACTTC